This T cell receptor (beta chain) came from a study of T cell repertoires in cytomegalovirus infection. Across the whole study: In public TCR beta signatures, there were indications of both CMV infection and matching HLA type.

Regarding the study as a whole: The cumulative frequency of public TCR beta families identified carriers of CMV plus the relevant HLA. In two of eight donors, the top clonotype was HLA-C-restricted CMV-specific.

The ends were cut back, 4 bases at V and 4 bases at J, with 16 bases in the middle. Germline V gene sequence: CDR1 SEHNR, CDR2 FQNEAQ (reference sequence). This CDR3 region has 15 residues. MiXCR, run by TCRdb on the reads, gives a single entry per CDR3 protein. The data show fewer than 700,000 distinct CDR3 sequences, more than 20% seen once. This clonotype was seen repeatedly, ten times or more. What it recognizes is unknown. Sequencing was carried out using CD8+ T cells from PBMCs. The clonotype was recovered from a human donor in good health (CMV status not recorded). Some clones in this sample may be carry-over from other donors' samples. The V call is TRBV7-9, the J call TRBJ1-1, with D uncertain. The CDR3 nucleotides read TGTGCCAGCAGCTCTCGCGCGAATGAGGGCACTGAAGCTTTCTTT. This translates into CASSSRANEGTEAFF.